This TCR beta chain was identified in a study of regulatory T cells in long-lasting Graves disease. Across the whole study: Newly diagnosed Graves' patients had taken antithyroid drugs under 3 months.

Construction of TCR beta libraries relied on iRepertoire HTBI primers and on Arm-PCR targeting CDR3 regions. TCRdb fed the multiplex PCR reads into MiXCR, producing one record per CDR3 protein. The data contain roughly 250,000 distinct CDR3 sequences, under 20% of them singletons. Time point here: newly diagnosed GD, antithyroid drugs for less than 3 months. The TCR library was made from RNA that had been extracted from PBMCs in TRIzol. General study results and limits: Those with persistent Graves' had less TCR diversity than newly diagnosed patients.

Ten or more counts support this clonotype. The antigen remains unidentified. V lost 7 bases to trimming and J lost 0 bases, with 13 bases between them. This CDR3 region has 14 residues. Germline-derived CDR1 and CDR2 are MNHNS and SASEGT. These data were likewise used in another study, on T cells in Graves' hyperthyroidism and ophthalmopathy. From that paper: Those patients with uncontrolled infection, other autoimmune disease, pregnancy or lactation were excluded. The HTBI primer set drove a first-round RT-PCR of the TCR CDR3.

This receptor was obtained from a woman under 40 with Graves disease. V usage is TRBV6-1 and J usage is TRBJ2-7; D gene ambiguous. This specimen consisted of peripheral blood mononuclear cells (PBMCs), obtained at new diagnosis, from a patient treated with antithyroid drugs. CDR3 bases: TGTGCCAGCAAAACAACCTACAGCTCCTACGAGCAGTACTTC. As protein: CASKTTYSSYEQYF.